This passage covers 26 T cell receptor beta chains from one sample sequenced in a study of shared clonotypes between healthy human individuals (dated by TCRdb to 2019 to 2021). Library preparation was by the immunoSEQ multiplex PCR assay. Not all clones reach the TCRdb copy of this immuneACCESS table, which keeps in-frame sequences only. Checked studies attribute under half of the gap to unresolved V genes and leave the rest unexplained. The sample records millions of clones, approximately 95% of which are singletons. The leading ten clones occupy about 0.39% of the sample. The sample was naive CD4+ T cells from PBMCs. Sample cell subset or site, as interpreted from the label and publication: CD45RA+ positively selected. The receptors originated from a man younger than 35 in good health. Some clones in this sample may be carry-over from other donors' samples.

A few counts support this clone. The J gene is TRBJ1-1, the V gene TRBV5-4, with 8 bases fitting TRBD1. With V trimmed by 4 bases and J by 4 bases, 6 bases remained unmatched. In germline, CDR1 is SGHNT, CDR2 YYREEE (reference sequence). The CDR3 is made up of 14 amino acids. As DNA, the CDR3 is TGTGCCAGCAGCCTAAAGACAGGGGCCACTGAAGCTTTCTTT. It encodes CASSLKTGATEAFF. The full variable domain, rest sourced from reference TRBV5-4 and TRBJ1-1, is ETGVTQSPTHLIKTRGQQVTLRCSSQSGHNTVSWYQQALGQGPQFIFQYYREEENGRGNFPPRFSGLQFPNYSSELNVNALELDDSALYLCASSLKTGATEAFFGQGTRLTVV.

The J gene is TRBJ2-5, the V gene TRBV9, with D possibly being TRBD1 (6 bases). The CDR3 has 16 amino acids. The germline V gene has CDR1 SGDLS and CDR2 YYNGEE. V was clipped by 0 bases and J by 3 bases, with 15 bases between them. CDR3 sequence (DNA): TGTGCCAGCAGCGTAGGCAGGGGCGTGGGGAAAGAGACCCAGTACTTC. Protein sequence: CASSVGRGVGKETQYF.

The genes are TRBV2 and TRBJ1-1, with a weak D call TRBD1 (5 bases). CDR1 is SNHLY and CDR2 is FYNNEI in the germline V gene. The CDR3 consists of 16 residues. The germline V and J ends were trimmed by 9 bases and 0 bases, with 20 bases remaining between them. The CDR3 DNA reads TGTGCCAGTTATCGGGACTTCAGCGCGATGAACACTGAAGCTTTCTTT. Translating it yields CASYRDFSAMNTEAFF.

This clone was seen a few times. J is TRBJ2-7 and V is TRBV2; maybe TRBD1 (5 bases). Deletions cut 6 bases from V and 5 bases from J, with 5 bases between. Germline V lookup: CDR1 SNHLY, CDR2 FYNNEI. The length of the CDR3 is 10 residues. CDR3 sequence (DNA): TGTGCCAGCAGCAGGGACGAGCAGTACTTC. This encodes CASSRDEQYF.

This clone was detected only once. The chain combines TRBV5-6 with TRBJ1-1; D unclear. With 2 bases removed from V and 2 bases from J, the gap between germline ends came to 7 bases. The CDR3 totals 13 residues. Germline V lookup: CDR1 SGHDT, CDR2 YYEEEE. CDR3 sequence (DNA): TGTGCCAGCAGCTTACAGCTAAACACTGAAGCTTTCTTT. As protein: CASSLQLNTEAFF.

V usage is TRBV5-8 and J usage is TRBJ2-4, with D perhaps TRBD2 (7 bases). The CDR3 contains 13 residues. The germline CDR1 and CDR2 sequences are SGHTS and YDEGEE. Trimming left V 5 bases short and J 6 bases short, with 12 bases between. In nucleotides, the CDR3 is TGTGCCAGCAGTCCCCGGGGGGCAAACATTCAGTACTTC. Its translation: CASSPRGANIQYF.

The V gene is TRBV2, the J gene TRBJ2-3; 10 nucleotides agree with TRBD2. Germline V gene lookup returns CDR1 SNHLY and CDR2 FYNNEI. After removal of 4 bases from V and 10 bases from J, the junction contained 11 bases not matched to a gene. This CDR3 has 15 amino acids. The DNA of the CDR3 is TGTGCCAGCAGTGCTGTTACTAGCGGGGCTGCATCGCAGTATTTT. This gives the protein CASSAVTSGAASQYF.

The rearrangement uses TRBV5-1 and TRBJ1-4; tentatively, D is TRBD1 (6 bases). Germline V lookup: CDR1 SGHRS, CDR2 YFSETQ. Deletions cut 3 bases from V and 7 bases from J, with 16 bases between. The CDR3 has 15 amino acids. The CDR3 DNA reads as TGCGCCAGCAGCTCCCAGGGGCCGGGGGGTGAAAAACTGTTTTTT. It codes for CASSSQGPGGEKLFF.

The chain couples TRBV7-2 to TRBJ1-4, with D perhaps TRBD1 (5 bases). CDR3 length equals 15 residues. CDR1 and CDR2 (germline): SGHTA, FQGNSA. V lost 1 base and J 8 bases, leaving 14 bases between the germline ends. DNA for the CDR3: TGTGCCAGCAGCTTAGTCTTCAGGGTTGGCGAAAAACTGTTTTTT. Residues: CASSLVFRVGEKLFF. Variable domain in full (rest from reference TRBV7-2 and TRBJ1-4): GAGVSQSPSNKVTEKGKDVELRCDPISGHTALYWYRQSLGQGLEFLIYFQGNSAPDKSGLPSDRFSAERTGGSVSTLTIQRTQQEDSAVYLCASSLVFRVGEKLFFGSGTQLSVL.

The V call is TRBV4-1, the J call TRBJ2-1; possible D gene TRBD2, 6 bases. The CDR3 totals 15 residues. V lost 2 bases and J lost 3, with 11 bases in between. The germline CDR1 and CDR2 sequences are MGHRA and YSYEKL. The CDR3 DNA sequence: TGCGCCAGCAGCCAAACGGGGGAGATCTACAATGAGCAGTTCTTC. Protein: CASSQTGEIYNEQFF.

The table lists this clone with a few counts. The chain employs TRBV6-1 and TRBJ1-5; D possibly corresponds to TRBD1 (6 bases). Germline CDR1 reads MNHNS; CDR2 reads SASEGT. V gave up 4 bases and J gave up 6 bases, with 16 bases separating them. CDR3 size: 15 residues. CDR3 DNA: TGTGCCAGCAGTGTCGTACAGGGTTATGGTCAGCCCCAGCATTTT. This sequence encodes CASSVVQGYGQPQHF.

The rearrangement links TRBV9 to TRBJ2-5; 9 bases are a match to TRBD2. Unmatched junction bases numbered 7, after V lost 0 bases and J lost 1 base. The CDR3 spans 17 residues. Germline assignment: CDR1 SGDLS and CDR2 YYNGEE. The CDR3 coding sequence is TGTGCCAGCAGCGTAGCTTTGCGGGAGGGCTTCCAAGAGACCCAGTACTTC. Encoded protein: CASSVALREGFQETQYF.

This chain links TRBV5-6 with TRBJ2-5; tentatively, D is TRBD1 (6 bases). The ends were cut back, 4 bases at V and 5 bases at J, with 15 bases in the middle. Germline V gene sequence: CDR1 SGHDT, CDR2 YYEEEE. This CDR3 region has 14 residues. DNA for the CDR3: TGTGCCAGCAGCCCATTAACAGGGTGGGAGACCCAGTACTTC. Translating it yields CASSPLTGWETQYF.

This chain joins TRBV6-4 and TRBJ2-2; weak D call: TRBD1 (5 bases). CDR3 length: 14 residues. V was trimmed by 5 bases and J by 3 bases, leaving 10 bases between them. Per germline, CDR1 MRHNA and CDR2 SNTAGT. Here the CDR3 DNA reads TGTGCCAGCAGTACCACGACAGACACCGGGGAGCTGTTTTTT. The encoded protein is CASSTTTDTGELFF.

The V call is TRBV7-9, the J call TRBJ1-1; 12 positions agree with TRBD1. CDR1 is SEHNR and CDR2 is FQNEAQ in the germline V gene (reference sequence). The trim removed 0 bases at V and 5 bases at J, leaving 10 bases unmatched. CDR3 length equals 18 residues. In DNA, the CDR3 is TGTGCCAGCAGCTTAGCGCCGGGACAGGGGGCTGTGGGGACTGAAGCTTTCTTT. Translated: CASSLAPGQGAVGTEAFF. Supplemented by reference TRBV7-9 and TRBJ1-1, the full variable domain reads DTGVSQNPRHKITKRGQNVTFRCDPISEHNRLYWYRQTLGQGPEFLTYFQNEAQLEKSRLLSDRFSAERPKGSFSTLEIQRTEQGDSAMYLCASSLAPGQGAVGTEAFFGQGTRLTVV.

CDR3 sequence: CSAGQGRGSPLHF. In DNA form, the CDR3 reads TGCAGCGCCGGACAGGGCCGAGGGTCACCCCTCCACTTT. The rearrangement joins TRBV29-1 to TRBJ1-6; 8 nucleotides align to TRBD1. The germline V gene encodes CDR1 SQVTM and CDR2 ANQGSEA. The CDR3 spans 13 residues. The V and J ends lost 7 bases and 10 bases, in that order; junction bases with no gene match: 9.

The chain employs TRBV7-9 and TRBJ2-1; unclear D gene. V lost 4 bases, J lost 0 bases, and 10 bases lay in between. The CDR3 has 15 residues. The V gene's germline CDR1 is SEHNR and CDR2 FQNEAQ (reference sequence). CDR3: CASSWTAGSYNEQFF. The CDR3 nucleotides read TGTGCCAGCAGCTGGACCGCCGGCTCCTACAATGAGCAGTTCTTC.

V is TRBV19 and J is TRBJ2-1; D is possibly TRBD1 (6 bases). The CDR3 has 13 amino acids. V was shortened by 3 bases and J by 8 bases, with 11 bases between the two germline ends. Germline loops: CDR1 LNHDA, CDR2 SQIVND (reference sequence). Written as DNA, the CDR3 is TGTGCCAGTAGTATGGCCAGGGGCGATGAGCAGTTCTTC. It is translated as CASSMARGDEQFF.

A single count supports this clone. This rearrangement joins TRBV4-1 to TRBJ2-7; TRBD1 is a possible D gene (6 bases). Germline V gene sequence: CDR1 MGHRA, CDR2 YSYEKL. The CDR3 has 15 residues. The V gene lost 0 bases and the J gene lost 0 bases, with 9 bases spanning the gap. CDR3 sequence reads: CASSQDNRVSYEQYF. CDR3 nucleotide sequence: TGCGCCAGCAGCCAAGATAACAGGGTCTCCTACGAGCAGTACTTC.

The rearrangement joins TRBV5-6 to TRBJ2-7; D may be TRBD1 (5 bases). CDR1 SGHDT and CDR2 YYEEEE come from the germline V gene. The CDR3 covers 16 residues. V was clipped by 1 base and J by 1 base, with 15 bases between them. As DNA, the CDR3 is TGTGCCAGCAGCTTGTTAGGGGAAGGGTCGTCCTACGAGCAGTACTTC. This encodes CASSLLGEGSSYEQYF.

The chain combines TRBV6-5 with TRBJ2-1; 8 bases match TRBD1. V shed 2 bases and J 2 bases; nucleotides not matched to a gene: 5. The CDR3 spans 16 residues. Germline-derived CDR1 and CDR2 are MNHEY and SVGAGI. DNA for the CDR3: TGTGCCAGCAGTTACGGGGACAGGATCACCTACAATGAGCAGTTCTTC. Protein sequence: CASSYGDRITYNEQFF.

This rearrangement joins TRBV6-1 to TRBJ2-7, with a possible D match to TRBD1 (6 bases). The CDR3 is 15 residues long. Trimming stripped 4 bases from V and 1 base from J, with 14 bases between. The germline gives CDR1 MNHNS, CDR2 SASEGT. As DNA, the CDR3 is TGTGCCAGCAGTGGGGGGCTGGCAGCATCCTACGAGCAGTACTTC. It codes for CASSGGLAASYEQYF.

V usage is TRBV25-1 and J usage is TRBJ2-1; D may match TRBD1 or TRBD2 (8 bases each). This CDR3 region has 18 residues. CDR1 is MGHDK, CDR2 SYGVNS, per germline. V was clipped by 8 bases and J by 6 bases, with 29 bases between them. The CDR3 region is CASGRRVAGSQGANEQFF. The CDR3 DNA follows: TGTGCCAGCGGCAGGAGGGTAGCGGGGAGCCAGGGGGCCAATGAGCAGTTCTTC. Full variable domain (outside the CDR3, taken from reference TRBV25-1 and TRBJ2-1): EADIYQTPRYLVIGTGKKITLECSQTMGHDKMYWYQQDPGMELHLIHYSYGVNSTEKGDLSSESTVSRIRTEHFPLTLESARPSHTSQYLCASGRRVAGSQGANEQFFGPGTRLTVL.

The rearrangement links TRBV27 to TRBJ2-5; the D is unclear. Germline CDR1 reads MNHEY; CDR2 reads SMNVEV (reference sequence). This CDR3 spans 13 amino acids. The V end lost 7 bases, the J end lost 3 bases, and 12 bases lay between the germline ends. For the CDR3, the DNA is TGTGCCAGCACCCCGACTGTGGAAGAGACCCAGTACTTC. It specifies CASTPTVEETQYF.

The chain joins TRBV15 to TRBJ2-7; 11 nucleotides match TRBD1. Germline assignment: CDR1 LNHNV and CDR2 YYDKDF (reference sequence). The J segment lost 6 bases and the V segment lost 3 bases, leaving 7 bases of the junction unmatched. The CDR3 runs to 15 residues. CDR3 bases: TGTGCCACCAGCAGGAGGGACAGGGGGTCCGCCGAGCAGTACTTC. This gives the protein CATSRRDRGSAEQYF.

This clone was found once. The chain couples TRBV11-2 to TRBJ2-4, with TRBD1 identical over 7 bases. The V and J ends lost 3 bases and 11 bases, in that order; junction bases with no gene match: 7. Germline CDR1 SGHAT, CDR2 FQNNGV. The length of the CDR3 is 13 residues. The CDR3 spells CASSLDDRVLQYF. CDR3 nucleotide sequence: TGTGCCAGCAGCTTGGACGACAGGGTTCTTCAGTACTTC.